The 15 T cell receptor beta chains listed next were all sequenced from one sample in a study of vaccination and CD4 T cells after COVID-19. These receptors lack a known antigen. Cultured CD4+ T cell DNA underwent sequencing with the Oncomine TCR Beta short-read assay. TCRdb passed the PCR reads through MiXCR, listing each CDR3 protein once. This sample has approximately 14,000 distinct CDR3 sequences; about a fifth occur once, and the top ten carry roughly 12%. Treatment specified: roughly ten-day PBMC culture with coronavirus spike peptide pools or control peptides (ViraFEST assay). The source material was CD4+ T cells from blood, cultured in vitro, sampled before SARS-CoV-2 vaccination. The receptors shown here come from a human donor who received a COVID-19 vaccine.

The chain is built from TRBV24-1 and TRBJ2-1; D remains unclear. V dropped 4 bases and J dropped 9 bases, with 21 bases sitting between them. This CDR3 spans 16 amino acids. CDR1 is KGHDR and CDR2 is SFDVKD in the germline V gene. CDR3 nucleotides: TGTGCCACCAGTGAGAGGTTCGGTACAAGTCTAAGTGAGCAGTTCTTC. It translates to CATSERFGTSLSEQFF.

There are a few counts of this clonotype. The chain recombines TRBV24-1 with TRBJ2-1, with a possible D match to TRBD1 (5 bases). The germline V and J ends were trimmed by 3 bases and 9 bases, with 17 bases remaining between them. Germline V gene sequence: CDR1 KGHDR, CDR2 SFDVKD. The CDR3 length is 15 residues. DNA for the CDR3: TGTGCCACCAGTGATCAGAGACAGAGCAATGGTGAGCAGTTCTTC. Its protein product is CATSDQRQSNGEQFF.

This clonotype was counted only a few times. This chain joins TRBV11-3 and TRBJ1-1; D may be TRBD1 (5 bases). The germline CDR1 and CDR2 sequences are SGHNT and YENEEA. The CDR3 extends over 14 amino acids. Between the trimmed V and J ends, which lost 7 bases and 5 bases, there was a span of 17 bases. CDR3 nucleotide sequence: TGTGCCAGCACCCCAGGGCCCGGTCGGACTGAAGCTTTCTTT. Its protein product is CASTPGPGRTEAFF.

V is TRBV24-1 and J is TRBJ2-3, with D perhaps TRBD2 (7 bases). CDR3 length: 14 amino acids. The V end lost 4 bases, the J end lost 7 bases, and 14 bases lay between the germline ends. CDR1 and CDR2 (germline): KGHDR, SFDVKD. CDR3 loop: CATSEGGGRNTQYF. The CDR3 DNA reads as TGTGCCACCAGTGAAGGGGGGGGCCGGAATACGCAGTATTTT.

V gene TRBV24-1 combines with J gene TRBJ2-1; D tentatively reads TRBD1 or TRBD2 (5 bases each). The V end was cut by 6 bases, the J end by 6 bases, with 14 bases between. Germline CDR1 KGHDR, CDR2 SFDVKD. This CDR3 contains 14 residues. CDR3 nucleotides: TGTGCCACCAGTCGAGAGGGGCTACTCAATGAGCAGTTCTTC. Its translation: CATSREGLLNEQFF.

This chain links TRBV24-1 with TRBJ2-1; TRBD1 agrees at 7 bases. Germline lookup yields CDR1 KGHDR and CDR2 SFDVKD. The V gene end was trimmed by 9 bases and the J gene end by 3 bases; junction bases not matched to a gene: 10. This CDR3 is built from 15 residues. The CDR3 region has the DNA TGTGCCACCGCCTCTCCGGGACAGTTCTACAATGAGCAGTTCTTC. Encoded protein: CATASPGQFYNEQFF.

This clonotype occurred a few times. V is TRBV7-9 and J is TRBJ2-3; 10 bases are shared with TRBD2. J lost 1 base, V lost 8 bases, and 15 bases had no gene match. The CDR3 covers 18 residues. Germline CDR1 and CDR2: SEHNR and FQNEAQ (reference sequence). Here the CDR3 reads CASSRALAGVLGTDTQYF. The CDR3, as DNA: TGTGCCAGCTCCCGAGCCCTAGCGGGGGTATTGGGCACAGATACGCAGTATTTT.

The chain is built from TRBV7-3 and TRBJ2-5; 11 positions match TRBD2. CDR3 length equals 15 residues. Germline V gene sequence: CDR1 SGHTA, CDR2 FQGTGA. With V trimmed by 4 bases and J by 4 bases, 5 bases remained unmatched. CDR3 sequence (DNA): TGTGCCAGCAGCTATAGCGGGGGGGCCTCAGAGACCCAGTACTTC. Its protein is CASSYSGGASETQYF.

This clonotype qualifies as medium-sized. The rearrangement uses TRBV6-1 and TRBJ2-7; D remains unclear. Per germline, CDR1 MNHNS and CDR2 SASEGT. Trimming took off 6 bases at V and 0 bases at J, with 15 bases between the two ends. The CDR3 has 15 amino acids. The CDR3 loop is CASRISGLPSYEQYF. DNA of the CDR3: TGTGCCAGCAGAATTTCAGGCTTACCCTCCTACGAGCAGTACTTC.

In its sample, this clonotype ranks as medium-sized. CDR3 sequence (DNA): TGCAGTGCTAGGTTAAGCTATGGCTACACCTTC. This codes for CSARLSYGYTF. The chain is built from TRBV20-1 and TRBJ1-2; D is uncertain. The germline V and J ends were trimmed by 3 bases and 4 bases, with 6 bases remaining between them. CDR1 is DFQATT, CDR2 SNEGSKA, per germline (reference sequence). The CDR3 totals 11 residues.

This clonotype turned up a few times. CDR3 coding DNA: TGTGCCAGTAGTATACCTAGCGGGGGGGCCGGCAGAAACATTCAGTACTTC. Protein product: CASSIPSGGAGRNIQYF. This chain uses TRBV19 with TRBJ2-4; 12 bases are shared with TRBD2. CDR3 length: 17 residues. The germline gives CDR1 LNHDA, CDR2 SQIVND (reference sequence). Germline trimming cut 2 bases from V and 6 bases from J; bases unmatched to any gene: 8.

This sequence joins TRBV19 and TRBJ1-5; no clear D. Per germline, CDR1 LNHDA and CDR2 SQIVND (reference sequence). Between the trimmed V and J ends, which lost 6 bases and 1 base, there was a span of 13 bases. This CDR3 spans 15 amino acids. The CDR3 bases are TGTGCCAGTAGAGGGCCTCTCTCAAGCAATCAGCCCCAGCATTTT. Its translation is CASRGPLSSNQPQHF.

The J gene is TRBJ1-6, the V gene TRBV20-1; TRBD1 agrees at 7 bases. Losses at the gene ends were 6 bases for V and 10 bases for J; bases not matched to a gene: 12. Germline CDR1 is DFQATT and CDR2 is SNEGSKA (reference sequence). The CDR3 totals 14 residues. For the CDR3, the DNA is TGCAGTGCCCTCCGACAGGGTAGGGGGTCACCCCTCCACTTT. Protein: CSALRQGRGSPLHF.

The rearrangement joins TRBV2 to TRBJ2-7; D is unclear. The CDR3 has 12 residues. Trimming stripped 5 bases from V and 9 bases from J, with 14 bases between. Germline values: CDR1 SNHLY, CDR2 FYNNEI. CDR3 sequence: CASSQDRYVQYF. Here the CDR3 DNA reads TGTGCCAGCAGTCAAGATAGATATGTGCAGTACTTC.

The V call is TRBV5-1, the J call TRBJ2-1, with D perhaps given as TRBD1 or TRBD2 (5 bases each). This CDR3 comprises 15 residues. V was cut by 0 bases and J by 5 bases, with 12 bases left in between. Germline V CDR1 and CDR2: SGHRS, YFSETQ. This CDR3 reads CASSLDGALNNEQFF. The DNA of the CDR3 is TGCGCCAGCAGCTTGGACGGGGCACTAAACAATGAGCAGTTCTTC. The whole variable domain, remainder taken from reference TRBV5-1 and TRBJ2-1, is KAGVTQTPRYLIKTRGQQVTLSCSPISGHRSVSWYQQTPGQGLQFLFEYFSETQRNKGNFPGRFSGRQFSNSRSEMNVSTLELGDSALYLCASSLDGALNNEQFFGPGTRLTVL.